The 9 T cell receptor beta chains in this list originate from one sample, sequenced in a study of cytomegalovirus exposure and HLA in healthy donors. The study ran its PCR with 60 Vbeta and 13 Jbeta primers. Profiled with immunoSEQ multiplex PCR; TCRdb holds only in-frame clones, not every one. The data hold 30,000 to 40,000 clones, with about 65% observed a single time. Sequencing was done on a sample of PBMCs. The receptors come from a man over 45 in good health and CMV-seropositive.

This clone was seen once. This chain uses TRBV15 with TRBJ2-7; 7 bases match TRBD1. Germline V gene sequence: CDR1 LNHNV, CDR2 YYDKDF (reference sequence). The CDR3 consists of 15 residues. Trimming took 3 bases from V and 9 from J; bases not matched to a gene: 14. CDR3 nucleotides: TGTGCCACCAGCAGCCCAAGGGACAGAACGCTGGTGCAGTACTTC. Its translation is CATSSPRDRTLVQYF.

V and J are TRBV25-1 and TRBJ2-1; D possibly corresponds to TRBD2 (6 bases). CDR1 MGHDK and CDR2 SYGVNS come from the germline V gene. CDR3 length: 12 residues. The V end was cut by 4 bases, the J end by 9 bases, with 10 bases between. The DNA for the CDR3 is TGTGCCAGCAGTGCCCAGGGAGGTGAGCAGTTCTTC. Its protein product is CASSAQGGEQFF. Based on the CDR3 plus reference TRBV25-1 and TRBJ2-1, the full variable domain is EADIYQTPRYLVIGTGKKITLECSQTMGHDKMYWYQQDPGMELHLIHYSYGVNSTEKGDLSSESTVSRIRTEHFPLTLESARPSHTSQYLCASSAQGGEQFFGPGTRLTVL.

This sequence joins TRBV6-6 and TRBJ1-5; D is unresolved. Germline assignment: CDR1 MNHNY and CDR2 SVGAGI (reference sequence). V was shortened by 4 bases and J by 7 bases, with 11 bases between the two germline ends. This CDR3 comprises 13 residues. CDR3 nucleotide sequence: TGTGCCAGCAGTTCCCAGACAAGGCAGCCCCAGCATTTT. Amino acids: CASSSQTRQPQHF.

This clone came up once. This CDR3 reads CASRTGGGTEAFF. The CDR3 bases are TGTGCCAGCCGCACAGGGGGGGGCACTGAAGCTTTCTTT. The chain employs TRBV27 and TRBJ1-1, with 8 bases fitting TRBD1. The CDR3 runs to 13 residues. CDR1 MNHEY and CDR2 SMNVEV come from the germline V gene (reference sequence). Losses at the gene ends were 8 bases for V and 4 bases for J; bases not matched to a gene: 6.

The chain carries TRBV15 and TRBJ2-5; D ambiguous. Germline V CDR1 and CDR2: LNHNV, YYDKDF (reference sequence). V lost 0 bases to trimming and J lost 9 bases, with 11 bases between them. The CDR3 runs 13 residues. The chain's CDR3 is CATSRDQEVAQYF. The CDR3 DNA reads TGTGCCACCAGCAGAGATCAGGAAGTGGCCCAGTACTTC.

V usage is TRBV7-7 and J usage is TRBJ2-5; 11 nucleotides agree with TRBD2. This CDR3 comprises 14 residues. The germline V gene has CDR1 SSHAT and CDR2 FNYEAQ (reference sequence). Trimming cost V 4 bases and J 7 bases; bases outside gene matches: 5. The CDR3 nucleotides are TGTGCCAGCAGCTCCGGGACTAGCGGATCGACCCAGTACTTC. Translated, it gives CASSSGTSGSTQYF.

The rearrangement uses TRBV11-3 and TRBJ2-1; TRBD1 agrees at 7 bases. The CDR3 has 15 residues. Per germline, CDR1 SGHNT and CDR2 YENEEA. V shed 1 base and J 2 bases; nucleotides not matched to a gene: 2. CDR3 in amino acids: CASSLGRGTYNEQFF. The CDR3 bases are TGTGCCAGCAGCTTAGGCAGGGGGACCTACAATGAGCAGTTCTTC.

A single count supports this clone. V and J are TRBV10-2 and TRBJ1-2; no clear D. From germline, CDR1 is WSHSY and CDR2 SAAADI. Trimming shortened V by 4 bases and J by 3 bases, and 6 bases separated the two germline ends. The CDR3 has 12 residues. The CDR3 reads CASSGGDYGYTF. CDR3 nucleotide sequence: TGCGCCAGCAGTGGGGGAGACTATGGCTACACCTTC.

The rearrangement uses TRBV6-5 and TRBJ2-7, with D possibly matching TRBD1 (7 bases). This CDR3 region has 12 residues. V dropped 6 bases and J dropped 7 bases, with 13 bases sitting between them. The germline gives CDR1 MNHEY, CDR2 SVGAGI. The CDR3 DNA follows: TGTGCCAGCAGAAAGGGGGCGGGGGAGCAGTACTTC. Its protein is CASRKGAGEQYF.